The 22 T cell receptor beta chains given below trace back to one sample, sequenced in a study of CD8 T cells in ankylosing spondylitis (TCRdb year 2017). These receptors have no identified antigens. The full study reports these points: Blood from ankylosing spondylitis patients appeared to be characterized by a TCR beta motif made up of several highly homologous amino acid variants.

Library preparation was by 5' RACE. Sequencing instrument: Illumina HiSeq 2500. The public reads were reprocessed in TCRdb via fastp at Q25 and MiXCR, keeping in-frame beta chains. Duplicate CDR3 protein sequences are folded into a single record with the most common DNA and genes. For this sample there are roughly 440,000 distinct CDR3 sequences; more than 15% appear just once. The ten largest clones capture around 0.92% of the sample. Specimen: blood, either unsorted or a sorted T cell fraction (not recorded which). Receptor source: a male donor with ankylosing spondylitis.

This clonotype was detected a few times. The chain has TRBV27 and TRBJ2-7, with a tentative D call TRBD2 (6 bases). The CDR3 sequence is 14 residues long. The germline V gene encodes CDR1 MNHEY and CDR2 SMNVEV (reference sequence). The V and J ends lost 1 base and 2 bases respectively, with 9 bases between them. The CDR3 here is CASSLYSGPYEQYF. The CDR3 coding sequence is TGTGCCAGCAGTTTATATAGCGGACCCTACGAGCAGTACTTC.

This clonotype was found many times. This rearrangement joins TRBV29-1 to TRBJ1-1; D ambiguous. CDR1 and CDR2 (germline): SQVTM, ANQGSEA. The ends were cut back, 2 bases at V and 4 bases at J, with 8 bases in the middle. This CDR3 spans 12 amino acids. The CDR3 here is CSVEFGTTEAFF. As DNA, the CDR3 is TGCAGCGTTGAATTCGGCACCACTGAAGCTTTCTTT.

The V call is TRBV10-1, the J call TRBJ2-1, with D possibly TRBD2 on 6 matching bases. Looked up from germline, CDR1 is WNHNN and CDR2 is SYGVQD (reference sequence). Trimming pared 5 bases from V and 3 bases from J, leaving 17 bases between. CDR3 length: 16 residues. CDR3 sequence: CASSPQVGGLYNEQFF. The DNA for the CDR3 is TGCGCCAGCAGTCCCCAGGTGGGGGGTCTCTACAATGAGCAGTTCTTC.

The CDR3 bases are TGCAGTGCGGAATTCGCGGCATGGCTGGGGAATGAGCAGTTCTTC. Translating gives CSAEFAAWLGNEQFF. The chain links TRBV20-1 to TRBJ2-1, with D hard to call. V was trimmed by 6 bases and J by 7 bases, leaving 22 bases between them. Germline CDR1 DFQATT, CDR2 SNEGSKA (reference sequence). The CDR3 loop spans 15 amino acids.

This clonotype has at least ten counts. The genes are TRBV12-3 or TRBV12-4 and TRBJ2-2; TRBD1 aligns across 7 bases. The CDR3 is made up of 14 amino acids. V shed 2 bases, J shed 6 bases, and the junction held 3 bases outside the gene matches. CDR3 loop: CASSLRQGAGELFF. The DNA for the CDR3 is TGTGCCAGCAGTTTACGCCAGGGGGCCGGGGAGCTGTTTTTT.

This clonotype was counted ten times or more. The chain employs TRBV10-3 and TRBJ1-1; 8 positions match TRBD1. From germline, CDR1 is ENHRY and CDR2 SYGVKD. With 7 bases clipped from V and 3 bases from J, the junction kept 4 bases outside the gene matches. This CDR3 contains 13 residues. CDR3 amino acids: CAITDRADTEAFF. The CDR3, as DNA: TGTGCCATCACGGACAGGGCTGACACTGAAGCTTTCTTT.

This clonotype was picked up many times. The CDR3: CASSESGLYYEQYF. CDR3 coding DNA: TGTGCCAGCAGTGAATCGGGACTATACTACGAGCAGTACTTC. This rearrangement joins TRBV2 to TRBJ2-7, with TRBD2 identical over 7 bases. The J segment lost 3 bases and the V segment lost 2 bases, leaving 4 bases of the junction unmatched. Germline V gives CDR1 SNHLY, CDR2 FYNNEI. This CDR3 has 14 residues.

The V call is TRBV10-3, the J call TRBJ2-7; no clear D gene. Germline-derived CDR1 and CDR2 are ENHRY and SYGVKD. This CDR3 region has 12 residues. V gave up 8 bases and J gave up 7 bases, with 15 bases separating them. The CDR3: CAISMEWGEQYF. CDR3 nucleotide sequence: TGTGCCATCTCGATGGAGTGGGGAGAGCAGTACTTC.

This clonotype was found a few times. V gene TRBV20-1 combines with J gene TRBJ2-1; TRBD2 matches 7 bases. Trimming took 3 bases from V and 5 from J; bases not matched to a gene: 7. CDR1 DFQATT and CDR2 SNEGSKA come from the germline V gene (reference sequence). This CDR3 spans 14 amino acids. Here the CDR3 reads CSASRREWDNEQFF. CDR3 DNA: TGCAGTGCTAGTAGGCGGGAGTGGGACAATGAGCAGTTCTTC.

The genes are TRBV5-6 and TRBJ2-5; weak D call: TRBD1 (5 bases). With 4 bases removed from V and 5 bases from J, the gap between germline ends came to 18 bases. The CDR3 covers 15 residues. CDR1 and CDR2 (germline): SGHDT, YYEEEE. CDR3 nucleotide sequence: TGTGCCAGCAGCAGGCCCCTACAGGTCCGGGAGACCCAGTACTTC. Its protein is CASSRPLQVRETQYF.

The V call is TRBV20-1, the J call TRBJ2-1, with unresolved D. Trimming took 0 bases from V and 0 from J, leaving 12 bases between them. Germline CDR1 and CDR2: DFQATT and SNEGSKA (reference sequence). This CDR3 contains 16 residues. The CDR3: CSAREPAPSSYNEQFF. CDR3 DNA sequence: TGCAGTGCTAGAGAGCCAGCGCCGAGCTCCTACAATGAGCAGTTCTTC.

The chain combines TRBV7-3 with TRBJ2-7; D is unresolved. The length of the CDR3 is 17 residues. CDR1 is SGHTA and CDR2 is FQGTGA in the germline V gene. The V end lost 5 bases, the J end lost 1 base, and 21 bases lay between the germline ends. Written as DNA, the CDR3 is TGTGCCAGCAGCCCTCTCACGGCTAGAGAACGTTCCTACGAGCAGTACTTC. Residues: CASSPLTARERSYEQYF.

This clonotype was seen repeatedly, ten times or more. The chain combines TRBV5-1 with TRBJ1-2, with TRBD1 matching over 7 bases. The germline gives CDR1 SGHRS, CDR2 YFSETQ. CDR3 length equals 14 residues. The ends lost 0 bases at V and 8 bases at J; junction bases unmatched: 7. CDR3 region: CASSLVEGANGYTF. CDR3 coding DNA: TGCGCCAGCAGCTTGGTGGAGGGGGCGAACGGCTACACCTTC.

This clonotype was recorded a few times. The chain recombines TRBV29-1 with TRBJ2-1; weak D call: TRBD1 (6 bases). Trimming removed 3 bases from V and 5 bases from J, with 14 bases in between. This CDR3 is built from 14 residues. Germline assignment: CDR1 SQVTM and CDR2 ANQGSEA. CDR3 sequence (DNA): TGCAGCGTTGAGGGGACATTTAATAACAATGAGCAGTTCTTC. It specifies CSVEGTFNNNEQFF.

This clonotype was counted a few times. The chain combines TRBV5-6 with TRBJ1-1; TRBD1 might be the D (5 bases). CDR1 is SGHDT and CDR2 is YYEEEE in the germline V gene. The CDR3 is 17 amino acids. V lost 0 bases, J lost 5 bases, and 20 bases lay in between. The CDR3 loop is CASSLGQGGRVYTEAFF. The CDR3 DNA reads as TGTGCCAGCAGCTTGGGCCAGGGAGGGAGAGTCTATACTGAAGCTTTCTTT. Combining the CDR3 with reference TRBV5-6 and TRBJ1-1 gives the whole variable domain DAGVTQSPTHLIKTRGQQVTLRCSPKSGHDTVSWYQQALGQGPQFIFQYYEEEERQRGNFPDRFSGHQFPNYSSELNVNALLLGDSALYLCASSLGQGGRVYTEAFFGQGTRLTVV.

DNA for the CDR3: TGTGCCAGCAATAATGCGGGATTGGGCTCCGGGGAGCTGTTTTTT. Its protein product is CASNNAGLGSGELFF. The chain couples TRBV12-3 or TRBV12-4 to TRBJ2-2; a possible D gene is TRBD2 (6 bases). Trimming took off 7 bases at V and 6 bases at J, with 18 bases between the two ends. CDR3 length: 15 residues.

The chain links TRBV19 to TRBJ2-3; TRBD2 matches at 8 bases. CDR3 size: 16 residues. Trimming removed 8 bases from V and 4 bases from J; junction bases left unmatched: 14. From germline, CDR1 is LNHDA and CDR2 SQIVND (reference sequence). The DNA of the CDR3 is TGTGCCAGTGCGTTGGTGAGCGGGAGAGTTGCAGATACGCAGTATTTT. Its protein product is CASALVSGRVADTQYF.

The chain joins TRBV29-1 to TRBJ1-1; a weak D match, TRBD1 (5 bases). Per germline, CDR1 SQVTM and CDR2 ANQGSEA. The CDR3 has 12 residues. The ends were cut back, 2 bases at V and 6 bases at J, with 10 bases in the middle. The DNA for the CDR3 is TGCAGCGTTGAACAGGGAGGTGCTGAAGCTTTCTTT. It specifies CSVEQGGAEAFF. The full variable domain, in which reference TRBV29-1 and TRBJ1-1 provide the parts outside the CDR3, is SAVISQKPSRDICQRGTSLTIQCQVDSQVTMMFWYRQQPGQSLTLIATANQGSEATYESGFVIDKFPISRPNLTFSTLTVSNMSPEDSSIYLCSVEQGGAEAFFGQGTRLTVV.

This clonotype was seen repeatedly, ten times or more. The J gene is TRBJ1-1, the V gene TRBV6-5, with D possibly matching TRBD1 (5 bases). This CDR3 region has 18 residues. CDR1 is MNHEY and CDR2 is SVGAGI in the germline V gene. V was trimmed by 2 bases and J by 5 bases, leaving 24 bases between them. The DNA for the CDR3 is TGTGCCAGCAGTTACAGGGGTGTGGGGGTAGGGGCTGGGACTGAAGCTTTCTTT. Translated, it gives CASSYRGVGVGAGTEAFF.

The chain uses TRBV28 and TRBJ1-1; no reliable D call. CDR3 length: 15 residues. V lost 4 bases and J lost 1, with 13 bases in between. CDR1 is MDHEN, CDR2 SYDVKM, per germline. The CDR3 DNA reads TGTGCCAGCAGTTCTAGCAGGTTGGGGAACACTGAAGCTTTCTTT. As protein: CASSSSRLGNTEAFF.

This clonotype showed up many times. This chain uses TRBV20-1 with TRBJ2-7; D unclear. Germline lookup yields CDR1 DFQATT and CDR2 SNEGSKA (reference sequence). V dropped 2 bases and J dropped 6 bases, with 14 bases sitting between them. This CDR3 is 13 amino acids long. CDR3 amino acids: CSARPLVGFEQYF. The CDR3 DNA is TGCAGTGCTAGACCCCTTGTCGGATTCGAGCAGTACTTC.

The rearrangement joins TRBV30 to TRBJ1-3, with 7 bases fitting TRBD1. Trimming at V came to 1 base and at J to 0 bases, leaving 6 bases not matched to a gene. This CDR3 has 16 amino acids. Germline V gene data show CDR1 as GTSNPN and CDR2 as SVGIG (reference sequence). The CDR3 loop reads CAWSAWTGLSGNTIYF. DNA for the CDR3: TGTGCCTGGAGTGCATGGACAGGCCTCTCTGGAAACACCATATATTTT.